This T cell receptor (beta chain) was profiled in a study of cytomegalovirus exposure and HLA in healthy donors. Across the whole study: A later analysis reported the same platform for the roughly 120 validation repertoires and the 500 to 700 first-cohort repertoires. Study-wide results and caveats: Rare TCR sequences dominated, though some public TCRs recurred in many donors. According to a later analysis, TCR clusters from the first cohort tended to co-occur in the 90 to 150 validation repertoires.

Notes on this clone: The antigen remains undetermined.

Among the 110 or so subjects of the validation cohort, separate from the approximately 660-subject first cohort, were the donors. Sequenced by immunoSEQ multiplex PCR; TCRdb stores in-frame clones only, minus some. The table includes 300,000 to 350,000 clones, around 90% detected once. The material sequenced was PBMCs. This TCR was recovered from a man younger than 45 in good health and CMV-seronegative.

CDR3 DNA sequence: TGTGCCAGCAGATGGGGCGGGGGAAACTATGGCTACACCTTC. Translation: CASRWGGGNYGYTF. The chain recombines TRBV27 with TRBJ1-2; D is perhaps TRBD1 (5 bases). V gave up 6 bases and J gave up 2 bases, with 13 bases separating them. CDR1 is MNHEY and CDR2 is SMNVEV in the germline V gene (reference sequence). The CDR3 has 14 amino acids.